These T cell receptor beta chains were read from a single sample in a study of T cells in Graves' hyperthyroidism and ophthalmopathy. TCRdb reprocessed the multiplex PCR reads with MiXCR, giving one entry per CDR3 protein. This sample yields around 580,000 distinct CDR3 sequences, of which approximately 15% are seen a single time; approximately 20% belongs to the top ten. Sequencing was done on a sample of blood. These receptors originate from a woman aged 18-29 years with Graves' hyperthyroidism. Each CDR3 is given with its conserved first and last residue. A D gene is named only where the DNA matches it firmly. The size of a clone is reported for some rows only, either as once, few or many, or as a class for expanded clones.

D: -; J: TRBJ1-5; size: -; V: TRBV27; CDR3: CASSLLTGRQPQHF; DNA: TGTGCCAGCAGTTTATTAACGGGGCGGCAGCCCCAGCATTTT
D: TRBD1; J: TRBJ2-7; size: -; V: TRBV28; CDR3: CASSRTGGLWEQYF; DNA: TGTGCCAGCAGTAGGACAGGTGGTTTGTGGGAGCAGTACTTC
D: -; J: TRBJ2-3; size: -; V: TRBV2; CDR3: CASSPGLTDTQYF; DNA: TGTGCCAGCAGTCCAGGACTCACAGATACGCAGTATTTT
D: -; J: TRBJ2-2; size: many; V: TRBV12-3/TRBV12-4; CDR3: CASTPFGRTGELFF; DNA: TGTGCCAGCACCCCCTTTGGTAGAACCGGGGAGCTGTTTTTT
D: TRBD2; J: TRBJ2-7; size: many; V: TRBV12-3/TRBV12-4; CDR3: CASTGLAGGSYEQYF; DNA: TGTGCCAGCACCGGACTAGCGGGAGGCTCCTACGAGCAGTACTTC
D: -; J: TRBJ1-4; size: many; V: TRBV12-3/TRBV12-4; CDR3: CASRRGATNEKLFF; DNA: TGTGCCAGCAGGCGCGGGGCTACTAATGAAAAACTGTTTTTT
D: -; J: TRBJ2-7; size: many; V: TRBV28; CDR3: CASSWVGGGSYEQYF; DNA: TGTGCCAGCAGTTGGGTGGGGGGAGGCTCCTACGAGCAGTACTTC
D: -; J: TRBJ1-5; size: many; V: TRBV12-3/TRBV12-4; CDR3: CASTVYSNQPQHF; DNA: TGTGCCAGCACCGTCTATAGCAATCAGCCCCAGCATTTT
D: TRBD2; J: TRBJ2-4; size: -; V: TRBV9; CDR3: CASSENGLAAKNIQYF; DNA: TGTGCCAGCAGTGAGAACGGACTAGCGGCCAAAAACATTCAGTACTTC
D: TRBD1; J: TRBJ1-1; size: few; V: TRBV7-9; CDR3: CASSQQGAHAFF; DNA: TGTGCCAGCAGCCAACAGGGGGCTCATGCTTTCTTT
D: TRBD1; J: TRBJ1-1; size: -; V: TRBV24-1; CDR3: CATSDRTGGGTEAFF; DNA: TGTGCCACCAGTGACCGTACAGGGGGTGGGACTGAAGCTTTCTTT
D: -; J: TRBJ2-2; size: -; V: TRBV10-3; CDR3: CAISESMASANTGELFF; DNA: TGTGCCATCAGTGAGTCGATGGCTAGCGCAAACACCGGGGAGCTGTTTTTT
D: TRBD1; J: TRBJ1-5; size: many; V: TRBV6-2/TRBV6-3; CDR3: CASRTLGQGHQPQHF; DNA: TGTGCCAGCAGGACTCTCGGACAGGGTCATCAGCCCCAGCATTTT
D: TRBD1; J: TRBJ1-6; size: few; V: TRBV13; CDR3: CASSLVYRRTGGDSPLHF; DNA: TGTGCCAGCAGCTTAGTTTACCGAAGGACAGGGGGCGATTCACCCCTCCACTTT
D: -; J: TRBJ2-7; size: many; V: TRBV6-2/TRBV6-3; CDR3: CASNTPGEQYF; DNA: TGTGCCAGCAATACCCCGGGGGAGCAGTACTTC
D: -; J: TRBJ1-5; size: many; V: TRBV6-1; CDR3: CASSFRSEGNQPQHF; DNA: TGTGCCAGCAGTTTTAGATCAGAGGGCAATCAGCCCCAGCATTTT
D: -; J: TRBJ2-7; size: -; V: TRBV6-9; CDR3: CASSYRAGPHEQYF; DNA: TGTGCCAGCAGTTACAGGGCTGGCCCTCACGAGCAGTACTTC
D: TRBD1; J: TRBJ1-1; size: -; V: TRBV7-2; CDR3: CASSATGSHGEAFF; DNA: TGTGCCAGCAGTGCGACAGGGAGCCACGGTGAAGCTTTCTTT
D: -; J: TRBJ1-2; size: many; V: TRBV12-3/TRBV12-4; CDR3: CASSFEGVGDGYTF; DNA: TGTGCCAGCAGTTTCGAGGGGGTCGGAGATGGCTACACCTTC
D: -; J: TRBJ1-4; size: many; V: TRBV20-1; CDR3: CSAKQGANEKLFF; DNA: TGCAGTGCAAAACAGGGTGCTAATGAAAAACTGTTTTTT
D: TRBD2; J: TRBJ2-1; size: -; V: TRBV7-9; CDR3: CASSSLAGVIDEQFF; DNA: TGTGCCAGCAGCTCACTAGCGGGAGTGATCGATGAGCAGTTCTTC
D: -; J: TRBJ1-3; size: -; V: TRBV4-1; CDR3: CASSQSTDSGNTIYF; DNA: TGCGCCAGCAGCCAATCGACGGACTCTGGAAACACCATATATTTT
D: -; J: TRBJ1-2; size: few; V: TRBV7-9; CDR3: CASSLMWVYGYTF; DNA: TGTGCCAGCAGCTTAATGTGGGTCTATGGCTACACCTTC
D: -; J: TRBJ2-7; size: many; V: TRBV11-1; CDR3: CASSLAVHEQYF; DNA: TGTGCCAGCAGCTTAGCAGTTCACGAGCAGTACTTC
D: TRBD2; J: TRBJ2-1; size: -; V: TRBV27; CDR3: CASSFLTSGLYIYNEQFF; DNA: TGTGCCAGCAGTTTCTTGACTAGCGGCCTTTATATTTACAATGAGCAGTTCTTC
D: -; J: TRBJ1-3; size: few; V: TRBV28; CDR3: CASSSGMVDTIYF; DNA: TGTGCCAGCAGTTCGGGGATGGTGGACACCATATATTTT
D: -; J: TRBJ2-5; size: -; V: TRBV20-1; CDR3: CSAGAGHQQETQYF; DNA: TGCAGTGCTGGAGCGGGACACCAACAAGAGACCCAGTACTTC
D: -; J: TRBJ2-5; size: -; V: TRBV12-3/TRBV12-4; CDR3: CASSFESRETQYF; DNA: TGTGCCAGCAGTTTTGAGAGCAGAGAGACCCAGTACTTC
D: -; J: TRBJ1-2; size: -; V: TRBV5-5; CDR3: CASRNGATLTFYGYTF; DNA: TGTGCCAGCAGGAATGGGGCCACCCTTACTTTCTATGGCTACACCTTC
D: -; J: TRBJ2-5; size: many; V: TRBV12-3/TRBV12-4; CDR3: CASSPDFVETQYF; DNA: TGTGCCAGCAGCCCCGACTTTGTGGAGACCCAGTACTTC
D: TRBD1; J: TRBJ2-7; size: -; V: TRBV29-1; CDR3: CSVVDPGQSIYEQYF; DNA: TGCAGCGTTGTCGACCCGGGACAGTCCATCTACGAGCAGTACTTC
D: -; J: TRBJ2-3; size: few; V: TRBV4-2; CDR3: CASSHLASTDTQYF; DNA: TGTGCCAGCAGCCACCTAGCGAGCACAGATACGCAGTATTTT
D: TRBD2; J: TRBJ2-3; size: many; V: TRBV12-3/TRBV12-4; CDR3: CASSSGLAGGIRSTDTQYF; DNA: TGTGCCAGCAGTTCGGGACTAGCGGGGGGGATTCGTAGCACAGATACGCAGTATTTT
D: -; J: TRBJ1-1; size: many; V: TRBV12-3/TRBV12-4; CDR3: CASRPLRGKNTEAFF; DNA: TGTGCCAGCCGTCCCCTCAGGGGCAAGAACACTGAAGCTTTCTTT
D: -; J: TRBJ1-3; size: -; V: TRBV9; CDR3: CASWSGASGNTIYF; DNA: TGTGCCAGCTGGTCAGGGGCCTCTGGAAACACCATATATTTT
D: -; J: TRBJ2-7; size: many; V: TRBV15; CDR3: CATSETGTFYEQYF; DNA: TGTGCCACCAGCGAGACGGGGACATTCTACGAGCAGTACTTC
D: TRBD1; J: TRBJ1-4; size: -; V: TRBV5-1; CDR3: CASSLDRGFQTNEKLFF; DNA: TGCGCCAGCAGCTTGGACAGGGGTTTTCAAACTAATGAAAAACTGTTTTTT
D: TRBD2; J: TRBJ2-2; size: -; V: TRBV14; CDR3: CASSQERGARTGELFF; DNA: TGTGCCAGCAGCCAAGAGCGGGGGGCGCGCACCGGGGAGCTGTTTTTT
D: -; J: TRBJ1-3; size: -; V: TRBV12-3/TRBV12-4; CDR3: CASSPSWPGNTIYF; DNA: TGTGCCAGCAGTCCCTCTTGGCCTGGAAACACCATATATTTT
D: TRBD1; J: TRBJ2-5; size: few; V: TRBV10-3; CDR3: CAIRGQAQETQYF; DNA: TGTGCCATCAGGGGACAGGCCCAAGAGACCCAGTACTTC
D: TRBD1; J: TRBJ2-7; size: many; V: TRBV20-1; CDR3: CSAITGQSYEQYF; DNA: TGCAGTGCTATTACGGGACAGAGCTACGAGCAGTACTTC